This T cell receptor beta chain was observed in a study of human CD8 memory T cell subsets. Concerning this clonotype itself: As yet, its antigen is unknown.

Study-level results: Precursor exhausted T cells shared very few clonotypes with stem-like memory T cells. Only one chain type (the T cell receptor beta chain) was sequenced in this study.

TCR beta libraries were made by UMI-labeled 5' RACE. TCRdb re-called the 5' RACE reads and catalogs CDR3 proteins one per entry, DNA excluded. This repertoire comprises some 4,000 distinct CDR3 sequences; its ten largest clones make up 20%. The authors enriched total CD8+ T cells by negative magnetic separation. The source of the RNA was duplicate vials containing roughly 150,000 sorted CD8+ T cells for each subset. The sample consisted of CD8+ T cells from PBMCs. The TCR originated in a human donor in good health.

The CDR3 protein is CASSLRGLAAEQFF. The V call is TRBV27, the J call TRBJ2-1; lacking DNA, the TRBD2 call made by TCRdb goes unchecked. The germline gives CDR1 MNHEY, CDR2 SMNVEV (reference sequence). The CDR3 is 14 residues long.